This TCR beta chain came from a study of T cell responses to AZD1222 COVID-19 vaccine. Notes on the study in general: Repertoires in all cases were sampled only once the peak T cell response had passed. At baseline, just 5 or 6 AZD1222 recipients tested seropositive. The sample set comprised mostly white British donors with more females, and clonal diversity was possibly underestimated. Spike as a whole was targeted by vaccine-associated CD4 TCRs, dominant at 160-218 and 743-854.

Method: immunoSEQ multiplex PCR; TCRdb's copy keeps in-frame clones and lacks some. The sample holds 150,000 or so clones, under 95% seen once. In regard to this clone: Its antigen is undetermined.

Germline V lookup: CDR1 LNHDA, CDR2 SQIVND (reference sequence). This CDR3 contains 15 residues. Trimming cost V 2 bases and J 0 bases, with 8 bases left between them. The sample consisted of peripheral blood, taken on day 0 of MenACWY control vaccination. This sequence originates from an adult in good health. This chain connects TRBV19 to TRBJ2-1; no firm D call. CDR3 DNA: TGTGCCAGTAGTATACCCGCTAGCTCCTACAATGAGCAGTTCTTC. It specifies CASSIPASSYNEQFF.